This T cell receptor (beta chain) was profiled in a study of cytomegalovirus exposure and HLA in healthy donors. PCR primers comprised 60 Vbeta and 13 Jbeta primers. Measured with immunoSEQ multiplex PCR; TCRdb has only the in-frame clones, and not every one. The data hold 150,000 to 200,000 clones, with about nine tenths observed a single time. This CDR3 region has 16 residues. V trimming: 0 bases; J trimming: 4 bases; junction bases outside the gene matches: 6. Germline lookup yields CDR1 SGHDN and CDR2 FVKESK. This clonotype originated in a boy younger than 10 in good health and CMV-seronegative. The rearrangement uses TRBV14 and TRBJ2-1; 7 nucleotides align to TRBD1. The sequenced material came from PBMCs. The CDR3 nucleotides read TGTGCCAGCAGCCAAGATGGCACAGGGGTTTACAATGAGCAGTTCTTC. Translation: CASSQDGTGVYNEQFF. The whole variable domain, filled in from reference TRBV14 and TRBJ2-1, reads EAGVTQFPSHSVIEKGQTVTLRCDPISGHDNLYWYRRVMGKEIKFLLHFVKESKQDESGMPNNRFLAERTGGTYSTLKVQPAELEDSGVYFCASSQDGTGVYNEQFFGPGTRLTVL.